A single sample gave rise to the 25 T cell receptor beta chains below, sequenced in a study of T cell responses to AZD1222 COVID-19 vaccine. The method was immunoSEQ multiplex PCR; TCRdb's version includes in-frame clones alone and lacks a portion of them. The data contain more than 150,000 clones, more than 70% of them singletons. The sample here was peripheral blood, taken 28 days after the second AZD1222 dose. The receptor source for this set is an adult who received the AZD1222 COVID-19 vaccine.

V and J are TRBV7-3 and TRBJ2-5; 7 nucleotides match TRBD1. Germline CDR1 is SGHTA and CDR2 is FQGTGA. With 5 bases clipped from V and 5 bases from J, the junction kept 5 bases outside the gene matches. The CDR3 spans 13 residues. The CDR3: CASSTTGVETQYF. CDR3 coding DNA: TGTGCCAGCAGCACTACAGGGGTCGAGACCCAGTACTTC.

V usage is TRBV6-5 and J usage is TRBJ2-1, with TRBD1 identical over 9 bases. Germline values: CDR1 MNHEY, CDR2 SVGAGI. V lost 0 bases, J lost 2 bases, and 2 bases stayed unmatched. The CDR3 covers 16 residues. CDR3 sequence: CASSYSGTGPYNEQFF. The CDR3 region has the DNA TGTGCCAGCAGTTACTCTGGGACAGGGCCCTACAATGAGCAGTTCTTC.

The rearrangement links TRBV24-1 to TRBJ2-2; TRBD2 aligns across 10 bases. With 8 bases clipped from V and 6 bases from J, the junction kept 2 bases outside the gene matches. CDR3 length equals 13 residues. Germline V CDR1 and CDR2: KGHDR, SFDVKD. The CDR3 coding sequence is TGTGCCACCACGACTAGCGGGTCCGGGGAGCTGTTTTTT. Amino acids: CATTTSGSGELFF.

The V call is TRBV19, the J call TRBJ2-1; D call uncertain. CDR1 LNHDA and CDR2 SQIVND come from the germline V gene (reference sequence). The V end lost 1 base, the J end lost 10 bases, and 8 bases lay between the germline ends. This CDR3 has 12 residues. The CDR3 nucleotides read TGTGCCAGTAGTATAGGGCCGCGCGAGCAGTTCTTC. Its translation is CASSIGPREQFF.

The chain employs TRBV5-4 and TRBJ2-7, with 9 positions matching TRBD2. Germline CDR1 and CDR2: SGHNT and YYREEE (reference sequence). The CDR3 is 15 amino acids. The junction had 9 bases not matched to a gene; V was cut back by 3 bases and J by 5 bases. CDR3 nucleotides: TGTGCCAGCAGCTCGGCGGCGGGGGGGCTCCACGAGCAGTACTTC. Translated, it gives CASSSAAGGLHEQYF. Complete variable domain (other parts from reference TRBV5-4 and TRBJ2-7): ETGVTQSPTHLIKTRGQQVTLRCSSQSGHNTVSWYQQALGQGPQFIFQYYREEENGRGNFPPRFSGLQFPNYSSELNVNALELDDSALYLCASSSAAGGLHEQYFGPGTRLTVT.

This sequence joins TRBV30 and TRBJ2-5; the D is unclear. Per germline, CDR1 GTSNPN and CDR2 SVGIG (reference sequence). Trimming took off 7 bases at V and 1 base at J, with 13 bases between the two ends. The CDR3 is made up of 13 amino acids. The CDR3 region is CASTPAGQETQYF. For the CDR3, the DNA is TGTGCCTCAACTCCCGCAGGCCAAGAGACCCAGTACTTC.

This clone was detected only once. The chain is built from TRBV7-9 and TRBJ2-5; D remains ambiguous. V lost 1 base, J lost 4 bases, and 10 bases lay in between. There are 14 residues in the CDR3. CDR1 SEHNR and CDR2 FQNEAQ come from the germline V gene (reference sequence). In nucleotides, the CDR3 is TGTGCCAGCAGCTTAGAAGCTGGTGGAGAGACCCAGTACTTC. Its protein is CASSLEAGGETQYF.

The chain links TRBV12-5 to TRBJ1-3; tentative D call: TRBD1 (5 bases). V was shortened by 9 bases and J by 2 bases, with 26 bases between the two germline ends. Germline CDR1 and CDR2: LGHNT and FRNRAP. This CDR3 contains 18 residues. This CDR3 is CARPQEGKSPNAGNTIYF. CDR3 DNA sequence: TGTGCTAGGCCTCAGGAGGGGAAGTCCCCCAATGCTGGAAACACCATATATTTT.

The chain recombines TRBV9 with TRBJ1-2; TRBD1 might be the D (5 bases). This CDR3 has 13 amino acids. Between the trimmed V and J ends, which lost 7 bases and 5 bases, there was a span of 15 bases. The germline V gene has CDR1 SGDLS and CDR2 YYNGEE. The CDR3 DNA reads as TGTGCCAGCGGCTTCGGGGGAGGATATGGCTACACCTTC. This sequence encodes CASGFGGGYGYTF.

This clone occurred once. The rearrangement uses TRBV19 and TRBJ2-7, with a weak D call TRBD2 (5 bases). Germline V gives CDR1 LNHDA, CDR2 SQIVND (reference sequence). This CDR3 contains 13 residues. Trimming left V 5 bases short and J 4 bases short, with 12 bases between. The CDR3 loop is CASSGLGGYEQYF. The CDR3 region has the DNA TGTGCCAGTAGTGGATTGGGCGGGTACGAGCAGTACTTC.

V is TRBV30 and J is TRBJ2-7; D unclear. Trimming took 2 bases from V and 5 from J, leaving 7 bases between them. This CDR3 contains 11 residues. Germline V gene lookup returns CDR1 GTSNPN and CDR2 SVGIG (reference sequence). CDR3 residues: CAWSITHEQYF. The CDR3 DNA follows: TGTGCCTGGAGTATTACCCACGAGCAGTACTTC.

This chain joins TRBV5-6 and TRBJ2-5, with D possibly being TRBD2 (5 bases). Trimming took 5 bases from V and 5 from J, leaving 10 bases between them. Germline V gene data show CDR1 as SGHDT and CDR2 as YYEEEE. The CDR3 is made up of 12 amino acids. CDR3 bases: TGTGCCAGCAGAATCCGGAGGGAGACCCAGTACTTC. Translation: CASRIRRETQYF.

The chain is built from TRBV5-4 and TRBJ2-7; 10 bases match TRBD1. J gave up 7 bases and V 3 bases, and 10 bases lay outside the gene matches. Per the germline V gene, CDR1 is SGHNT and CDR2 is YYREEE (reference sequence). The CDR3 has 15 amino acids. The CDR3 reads CASSYRDRGIGEQYF. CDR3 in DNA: TGTGCCAGCAGCTACCGGGACAGGGGTATCGGGGAGCAGTACTTC.

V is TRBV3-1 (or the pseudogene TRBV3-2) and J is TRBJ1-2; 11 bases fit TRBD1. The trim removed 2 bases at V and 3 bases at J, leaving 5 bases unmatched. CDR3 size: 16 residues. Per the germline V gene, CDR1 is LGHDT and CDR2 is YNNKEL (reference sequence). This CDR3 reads CASSQLGTGGHYGYTF. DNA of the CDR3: TGTGCCAGCAGCCAACTGGGGACAGGGGGACACTATGGCTACACCTTC.

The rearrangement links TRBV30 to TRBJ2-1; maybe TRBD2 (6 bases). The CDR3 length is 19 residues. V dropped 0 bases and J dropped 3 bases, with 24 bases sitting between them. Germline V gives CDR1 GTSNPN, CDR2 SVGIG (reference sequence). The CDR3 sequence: CAWSVLGARVGLRYNEQFF. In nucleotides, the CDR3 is TGTGCCTGGAGTGTATTAGGGGCGAGGGTGGGACTCCGCTACAATGAGCAGTTCTTC. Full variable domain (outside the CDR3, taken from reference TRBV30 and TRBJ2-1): SQTIHQWPATLVQPVGSPLSLECTVEGTSNPNLYWYRQAAGRGLQLLFYSVGIGQISSEVPQNLSASRPQDRQFILSSKKLLLSDSGFYLCAWSVLGARVGLRYNEQFFGPGTRLTVL.

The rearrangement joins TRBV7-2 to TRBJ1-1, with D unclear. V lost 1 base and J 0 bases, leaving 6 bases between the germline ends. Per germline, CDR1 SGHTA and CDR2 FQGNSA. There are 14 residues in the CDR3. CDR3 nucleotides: TGTGCCAGCAGCTTAGTTTGGCTGAACACTGAAGCTTTCTTT. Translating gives CASSLVWLNTEAFF. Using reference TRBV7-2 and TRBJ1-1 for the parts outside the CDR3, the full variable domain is GAGVSQSPSNKVTEKGKDVELRCDPISGHTALYWYRQSLGQGLEFLIYFQGNSAPDKSGLPSDRFSAERTGGSVSTLTIQRTQQEDSAVYLCASSLVWLNTEAFFGQGTRLTVV.

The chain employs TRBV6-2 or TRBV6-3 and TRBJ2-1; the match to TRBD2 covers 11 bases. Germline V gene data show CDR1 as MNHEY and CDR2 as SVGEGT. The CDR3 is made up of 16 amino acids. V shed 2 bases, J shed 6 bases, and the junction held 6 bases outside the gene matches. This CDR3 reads CASSYGTSGSFNEQFF. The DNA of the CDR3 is TGTGCCAGCAGTTACGGAACTAGCGGGAGTTTCAATGAGCAGTTCTTC.

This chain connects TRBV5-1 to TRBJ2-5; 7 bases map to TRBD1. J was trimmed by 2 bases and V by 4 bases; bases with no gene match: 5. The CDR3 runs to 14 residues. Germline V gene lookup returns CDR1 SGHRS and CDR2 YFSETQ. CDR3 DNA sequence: TGCGCCAGCAGCGCGGACAGGCGTCAAGAGACCCAGTACTTC. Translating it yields CASSADRRQETQYF.

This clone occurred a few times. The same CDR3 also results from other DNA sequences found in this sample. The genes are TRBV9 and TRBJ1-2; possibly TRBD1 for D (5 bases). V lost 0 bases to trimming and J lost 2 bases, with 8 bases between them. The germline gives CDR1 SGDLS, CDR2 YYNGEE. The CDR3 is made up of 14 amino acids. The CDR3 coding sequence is TGTGCCAGCAGCGTAGGAGGGGTGAACTATGGCTACACCTTC. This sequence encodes CASSVGGVNYGYTF.

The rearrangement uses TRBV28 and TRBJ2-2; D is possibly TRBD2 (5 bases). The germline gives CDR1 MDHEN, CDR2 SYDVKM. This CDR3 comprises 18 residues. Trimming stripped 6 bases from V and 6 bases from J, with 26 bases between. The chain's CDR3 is CASSYRRGRTTRAGELFF. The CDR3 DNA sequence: TGTGCCAGCAGCTACCGACGGGGAAGAACCACGCGGGCCGGGGAGCTGTTTTTT.

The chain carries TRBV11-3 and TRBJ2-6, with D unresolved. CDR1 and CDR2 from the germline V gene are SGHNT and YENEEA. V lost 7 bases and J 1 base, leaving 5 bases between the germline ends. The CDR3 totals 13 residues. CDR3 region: CASILSGANVLTF. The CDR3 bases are TGTGCCAGCATCCTATCTGGGGCCAACGTCCTGACTTTC.

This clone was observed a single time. CDR3 nucleotides: TGTGCCAGCTCACCAATTTCGCACACTGCCTACGAGCAGTACTTC. Translating gives CASSPISHTAYEQYF. This chain links TRBV18 with TRBJ2-7; D is ambiguous. Germline V lookup: CDR1 KGHSH, CDR2 LQKENI. The CDR3 totals 15 residues. Trimming stripped 2 bases from V and 2 bases from J, with 13 bases between.

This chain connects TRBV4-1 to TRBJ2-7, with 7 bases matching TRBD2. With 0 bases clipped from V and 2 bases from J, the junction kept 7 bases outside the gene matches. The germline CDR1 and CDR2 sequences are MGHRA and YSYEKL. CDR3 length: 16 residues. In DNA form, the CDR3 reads TGCGCCAGCAGCCAAGATTTTGAGCGGGACGCCTACGAGCAGTACTTC. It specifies CASSQDFERDAYEQYF.

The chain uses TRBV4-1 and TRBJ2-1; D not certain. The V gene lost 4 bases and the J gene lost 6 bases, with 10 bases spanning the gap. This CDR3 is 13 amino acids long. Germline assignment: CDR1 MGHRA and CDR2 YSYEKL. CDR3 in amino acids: CASSRVGPNEQFF. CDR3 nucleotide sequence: TGCGCCAGCAGCCGGGTCGGGCCCAATGAGCAGTTCTTC.

CDR3 residues: CASSFLRDGSDTQYF. In DNA form, the CDR3 reads TGTGCCAGCTCATTTCTTCGGGACGGATCAGATACGCAGTATTTT. This sequence joins TRBV18 and TRBJ2-3; D tentatively fits TRBD1 or TRBD2 (5 bases each). The CDR3 runs to 15 residues. Deletions cut 5 bases from V and 4 bases from J, with 16 bases between. Germline CDR1 KGHSH, CDR2 LQKENI.